This T cell receptor (beta chain) was retrieved from a study of cytomegalovirus exposure and HLA in healthy donors. The junction had 3 bases not matched to a gene; V was cut back by 3 bases and J by 4 bases. The CDR3 is 13 amino acids. Germline V lookup: CDR1 SGHDT, CDR2 YYEEEE. Assay: immunoSEQ multiplex PCR; the TCRdb copy retains only in-frame clones and omits some. The sample holds 95,000 to 120,000 clones, nearly 97% seen once. This sequence originates from a young woman in good health and CMV-seronegative. The sequenced material came from PBMCs. The chain couples TRBV5-6 to TRBJ2-7, with 8 bases that match TRBD1. CDR3 region: CASSWGDRYEQYF. CDR3 coding DNA: TGTGCCAGCAGCTGGGGGGACAGGTACGAGCAGTACTTC. The full variable domain, rest sourced from reference TRBV5-6 and TRBJ2-7, is DAGVTQSPTHLIKTRGQQVTLRCSPKSGHDTVSWYQQALGQGPQFIFQYYEEEERQRGNFPDRFSGHQFPNYSSELNVNALLLGDSALYLCASSWGDRYEQYFGPGTRLTVT.